The 18 T cell receptor beta chains below all came from one sample that was sequenced in a study of blood T cell repertoires in COVID-19. Repertoires were generated with immunoSEQ multiplex PCR, while TCRdb's copy carries only in-frame clones and drops some. The top ten clones hold about 2.4% of a sample with about 71,000 clones, around 90% of them seen once. The sample comprised peripheral blood. The receptors shown here come from a human donor in a cohort sampled during active COVID-19.

The chain recombines TRBV19 with TRBJ2-7, with D possibly being TRBD2 (6 bases). CDR3 length equals 14 residues. Trimming stripped 6 bases from V and 2 bases from J, with 14 bases between. Germline V gene lookup returns CDR1 LNHDA and CDR2 SQIVND (reference sequence). CDR3: CASSTRDFPYEQYF. The CDR3 coding sequence is TGTGCCAGTAGCACACGGGACTTTCCCTACGAGCAGTACTTC.

The chain combines TRBV5-1 with TRBJ1-1, with 11 nucleotides matching TRBD1. The V segment lost 0 bases and the J segment 5 bases; nucleotides outside the gene matches: 6. The length of the CDR3 is 16 residues. CDR1 is SGHRS, CDR2 YFSETQ, per germline. The CDR3 DNA sequence: TGCGCCAGCAGCTTGGAGGACAGGGGGCTCGGGACTGAAGCTTTCTTT. This gives the protein CASSLEDRGLGTEAFF.

This CDR3 is CSVARGGNTGELFF. Here the CDR3 DNA reads TGCAGCGTTGCCCGCGGGGGAAACACCGGGGAGCTGTTTTTT. The rearrangement joins TRBV29-1 to TRBJ2-2, with TRBD2 matching 7 bases. Germline loops: CDR1 SQVTM, CDR2 ANQGSEA. CDR3 length: 14 residues. The V gene end was trimmed by 4 bases and the J gene end by 2 bases; junction bases not matched to a gene: 4.

The rearrangement joins TRBV27 to TRBJ1-5, with unresolved D. This CDR3 has 15 residues. CDR1 and CDR2 from the germline V gene are MNHEY and SMNVEV (reference sequence). Trimming cost V 3 bases and J 0 bases, with 9 bases left between them. CDR3 in amino acids: CASSFVGGSNQPQHF. The CDR3 nucleotides are TGTGCCAGCAGTTTCGTAGGAGGTAGCAATCAGCCCCAGCATTTT.

The rearrangement links TRBV2 to TRBJ1-1; D possibly corresponds to TRBD1 (6 bases). V lost 4 bases and J lost 1, with 10 bases in between. There are 14 residues in the CDR3. Germline CDR1 SNHLY, CDR2 FYNNEI. The CDR3 bases are TGTGCCAGCAGTGTAAAAGGGGGGAACACTGAAGCTTTCTTT. Its protein product is CASSVKGGNTEAFF.

This chain joins TRBV5-1 and TRBJ1-5, with 7 positions matching TRBD1. Germline CDR1 is SGHRS and CDR2 is YFSETQ. This CDR3 comprises 13 residues. Losses at the gene ends were 0 bases for V and 11 bases for J; bases not matched to a gene: 5. Here the CDR3 DNA reads TGCGCCAGCAGCTTGGGGCCGGGACAGACCCAGCATTTT. This translates into CASSLGPGQTQHF.

The count of this clone is one. V is TRBV13 and J is TRBJ2-1, with D perhaps TRBD1 (7 bases). V was pared by 2 bases and J by 3 bases, with 11 bases between. CDR1 is PRHDT, CDR2 FYEKMQ, per germline (reference sequence). The CDR3 extends over 15 amino acids. The CDR3 loop is CASSLRQGGYNEQFF. CDR3 coding DNA: TGTGCCAGCAGCTTACGGCAGGGGGGCTACAATGAGCAGTTCTTC.

V and J are TRBV18 and TRBJ1-2, with D possibly TRBD1 on 5 matching bases. Between the trimmed V and J ends, which lost 6 bases and 8 bases, there was a span of 22 bases. The CDR3 sequence is 15 residues long. Germline CDR1 KGHSH, CDR2 LQKENI. In DNA form, the CDR3 reads TGTGCCAGCTCCCTACCCTGGCAGACAGAAGGCGGCTACACCTTC. This codes for CASSLPWQTEGGYTF.

CDR3: CASMAVSGKGEQYF. The CDR3, as DNA: TGTGCCAGCATGGCGGTCAGCGGTAAAGGAGAGCAGTACTTC. V usage is TRBV6-5 and J usage is TRBJ2-7, with D possibly being TRBD2 (5 bases). CDR1 and CDR2 from the germline V gene are MNHEY and SVGAGI. This CDR3 contains 14 residues. V was pared by 7 bases and J by 7 bases, with 20 bases between.

The chain joins TRBV6-6 to TRBJ1-5, with D possibly matching TRBD1 (5 bases). The germline V gene encodes CDR1 MNHNY and CDR2 SVGAGI (reference sequence). The CDR3 contains 13 residues. V dropped 7 bases and J dropped 4 bases, with 11 bases sitting between them. CDR3 DNA sequence: TGTGCCAGCACTGCGTCAGGGAATCAGCCCCAGCATTTT. This encodes CASTASGNQPQHF.

The genes are TRBV7-9 and TRBJ2-3; 9 bases agree with TRBD2. Germline V gene data show CDR1 as SEHNR and CDR2 as FQNEAQ (reference sequence). The CDR3 contains 15 residues. Germline trimming cut 6 bases from V and 2 bases from J; bases unmatched to any gene: 6. CDR3 nucleotides: TGTGCCAGCAGTCAACGACTAGCGGCCACAGATACGCAGTATTTT. Encoded protein: CASSQRLAATDTQYF.

This chain connects TRBV7-6 to TRBJ1-1; D gene unclear. CDR3 size: 13 residues. V gave up 0 bases and J gave up 10 bases, with 12 bases separating them. CDR1 SGHVS and CDR2 FNYEAQ come from the germline V gene. Here the CDR3 reads CASSLAVNKRAFF. CDR3 sequence (DNA): TGTGCCAGCAGCTTAGCCGTTAATAAGCGAGCTTTCTTT.

This clone was recorded once. The chain links TRBV29-1 to TRBJ1-4; 8 bases agree with TRBD1. CDR3 length equals 14 residues. CDR1 and CDR2 from the germline V gene are SQVTM and ANQGSEA. Trimming at V came to 7 bases and at J to 8 bases, leaving 12 bases not matched to a gene. This CDR3 is CSAKVGTGREKLFF. The DNA for the CDR3 is TGCAGCGCTAAGGTTGGGACAGGACGGGAAAAACTGTTTTTT.

CDR3 in amino acids: CASSPETGNTEAFF. The CDR3 DNA reads TGTGCCAGCTCTCCTGAAACAGGGAACACTGAAGCTTTCTTT. The genes are TRBV18 and TRBJ1-1; maybe TRBD1 (5 bases). The CDR3 is 14 residues long. Between the trimmed V and J ends, which lost 6 bases and 1 base, there was a span of 12 bases. Germline V CDR1 and CDR2: KGHSH, LQKENI.

This chain connects TRBV5-1 to TRBJ2-7; 10 bases are a match to TRBD1. The CDR3 totals 14 residues. The trim removed 3 bases at V and 5 bases at J, leaving 5 bases unmatched. Germline V gives CDR1 SGHRS, CDR2 YFSETQ. CDR3 DNA sequence: TGCGCCAGCAGCTCGGGACAGGGGATACACGAGCAGTACTTC. It yields the protein CASSSGQGIHEQYF. The variable domain in full, completed from reference TRBV5-1 and TRBJ2-7, reads KAGVTQTPRYLIKTRGQQVTLSCSPISGHRSVSWYQQTPGQGLQFLFEYFSETQRNKGNFPGRFSGRQFSNSRSEMNVSTLELGDSALYLCASSSGQGIHEQYFGPGTRLTVT.

This clone was recorded only once. The identical CDR3 is also encoded by other nucleotide sequences in the sample. The genes are TRBV7-2 and TRBJ2-5; tentatively, D is TRBD1 (6 bases). CDR1 SGHTA and CDR2 FQGNSA come from the germline V gene. The V end lost 2 bases, the J end lost 1 base, and 8 bases lay between the germline ends. This CDR3 has 14 residues. The CDR3 bases are TGTGCCAGCAGCTTACGACAGGCCCAAGAGACCCAGTACTTC. It codes for CASSLRQAQETQYF.

This chain connects TRBV28 to TRBJ2-7; 10 bases agree with TRBD2. The germline V gene has CDR1 MDHEN and CDR2 SYDVKM. This CDR3 region has 15 residues. The J segment lost 3 bases and the V segment lost 3 bases, leaving 5 bases of the junction unmatched. CDR3 residues: CASSFVVAGGYEQYF. The CDR3 coding sequence is TGTGCCAGCAGTTTTGTGGTAGCGGGAGGCTACGAGCAGTACTTC.

The V call is TRBV20-1, the J call TRBJ1-1, with no clear D. V was trimmed by 3 bases and J by 10 bases, leaving 15 bases between them. Germline V lookup: CDR1 DFQATT, CDR2 SNEGSKA (reference sequence). This CDR3 contains 12 residues. The CDR3 DNA reads TGCAGTGCTAGTGTGGCAGGCGGAGGAGCTTTCTTT. This codes for CSASVAGGGAFF.